What follows are 27 T cell receptor beta chains derived from one specimen sequenced in a study of CD8+ T cells in alopecia areata. A panel of CD4, CD8alpha, NKG2D, NKG2ACE and other markers served to sort pooled cutaneous lymph node cells. Following extraction, RNA underwent reverse transcription to cDNA, which served as the sequencing template. Here immunoSEQ multiplex PCR was the method, and the copy in TCRdb shows in-frame clones only, minus some. The table lists 20,000 or so clones, with no singletons. The sample was CD8+ T cells sorted from a lymph node. These receptors were obtained from a C3H/HeJ mouse with alopecia areata. The strain bears MHC haplotype H2-k.

There are many counts of this clone. The genes are named according to mouse. The read comes to an end 4 residues before the CDR3 does, leaving the germline J gene to fill in the end. V is TRBV13-1 and J is TRBJ1-1; 11 bases map to TRBD1. CDR1 NSHNY and CDR2 SYGAGN come from the germline V gene. The CDR3 covers 16 residues. The V segment lost 0 bases and the J segment 3 bases; nucleotides outside the gene matches: 4. CDR3 DNA, as far as it was read: TGTGCCAGCAGTGATGCCAGGACAGGGGGCGACACA. Its protein product is CASSDARTGGDT. The full CDR3 sequence reads CASSDARTGGDTEVFF.

This clone showed up many times. Gene and germline names: mouse. Coverage ceases 4 residues before the CDR3 finishes, and the germline J gene fills in the end. The rearrangement uses TRBV13-3 and TRBJ1-1, with 10 bases matching TRBD1. CDR1 is NNHDY and CDR2 is SYVADS in the germline V gene. The V gene end was trimmed by 6 bases and the J gene end by 1 base; junction bases not matched to a gene: 3. This CDR3 comprises 14 residues. Partial CDR3 DNA: TGTGCCAGCACCCGGGACAGGGGGAACACA. This translates into CASTRDRGNT. In full, the CDR3 is CASTRDRGNTEVFF.

In its sample, this clone was seen many times. Gene names denote mouse genes. The read finishes 4 residues shy of the CDR3 end, and the germline J gene is used to complete it. The chain has TRBV13-3 and TRBJ2-7; the D is unclear. Trimming cost V 5 bases and J 0 bases, with 3 bases left between them. The germline CDR1 and CDR2 sequences are NNHDY and SYVADS. The CDR3 totals 11 residues. The CDR3 is CASRSSYEQYF. Incomplete CDR3 DNA: TGTGCCAGCAGAAGCTCCTAT.

Regarding this clone: The gene names here belong to mouse. The read falls 4 residues short of the CDR3 end, and the missing part is taken from the germline J gene. The V call is TRBV13-2, the J call TRBJ2-7; 8 nucleotides line up with TRBD2. The CDR3 covers 14 residues. J lost 3 bases, V lost 1 base, and 3 bases had no gene match. The V gene's germline CDR1 is NNHNN and CDR2 SYGAGS (reference sequence). The CDR3 region is CASGDRDWNYEQYF. The CDR3 DNA, read in part, is TGTGCCAGCGGTGATAGGGACTGGAACTAT.

This clone occurred a few times. The gene names here belong to mouse. The read gets to within 4 residues of the CDR3 end, and the germline J gene fills in the rest. V and J are TRBV16 and TRBJ2-7; D is uncertain. There are 11 residues in the CDR3. Per the germline V gene, CDR1 is SGHSA and CDR2 is FRNQAP. The DNA read from the CDR3 is TGTGCAAGCAGCCCCAATTAT. Amino acids: CASSPNY. The CDR3, in full, reads CASSPNYEQYF.

This clone was recorded at least ten times. The germline and genes are mouse ones. Read coverage stops 4 residues before the CDR3 terminus; the germline J gene supplies the remainder. This chain links TRBV13-2 with TRBJ2-3, with unresolved D. V lost 2 bases to trimming and J lost 3 bases, with 7 bases between them. The CDR3 spans 13 residues. Germline lookup yields CDR1 NNHNN and CDR2 SYGAGS (reference sequence). The CDR3 region is CASGETRAETLYF. Incomplete CDR3 DNA: TGTGCCAGCGGTGAGACCAGGGCAGAA.

There are many counts of this clone. Germline and genes here are mouse. The read ends 4 residues early relative to the CDR3; the germline J gene fills the gap. The chain joins TRBV17 to TRBJ2-7; the D gene is possibly TRBD1 (6 bases). CDR1 is MNHDT, CDR2 YYDKIL, per germline. This CDR3 contains 12 residues. CDR3 sequence: CASSTDRYEQYF. CDR3 DNA, as far as it was read: TGTGCTAGCAGTACGGACAGATAT.

This clone has more than one count but fewer than ten. A much larger clone lies a single base off, so this may be a read error. The listed genes are named as in mouse. The CDR3 extends 4 residues past the end of the read, so its final part is completed from the germline J gene. This chain links TRBV14 with TRBJ2-7, with 10 bases lining up with TRBD2. Germline loops: CDR1 SGHDT, CDR2 FRDEAV. J lost 0 bases, V lost 4 bases, and 4 bases had no gene match. CDR3 length equals 15 residues. This CDR3 reads CASSRTGGSSYEQYF. The part of the CDR3 DNA that was read is TGTGCCAGCAGTAGGACTGGGGGTAGCTCCTAT.

Points on this clone: Mouse names are used for the genes. The CDR3 goes on 4 residues after the read ends, and that part is filled in from the germline J gene. This sequence joins TRBV31 and TRBJ1-2, with a weak D call TRBD1 (6 bases). Trimming cost V 1 base and J 1 base, with 7 bases left between them. The germline V gene has CDR1 GKSSPN and CDR2 SITVG. The CDR3 is made up of 13 amino acids. The DNA read from the CDR3 is TGTGCCTGGAGTCGAGGGGGAAACTCC. Translation: CAWSRGGNS. The complete CDR3 protein is CAWSRGGNSDYTF.

This clone has at least ten counts. Gene names denote mouse genes. CDR3 loop: CASRPTENYAEQFF. The CDR3 bases that were read are TGTGCCAGCAGGCCCACTGAGAACTATGCT. V is TRBV13-3 and J is TRBJ2-1; D is undetermined. The read finishes 4 residues shy of the CDR3 end, and the germline J gene is used to complete it. Germline CDR1 reads NNHDY; CDR2 reads SYVADS. The CDR3 is made up of 14 amino acids. The germline V and J ends were trimmed by 5 bases and 1 base, with 10 bases remaining between them.

This clone was observed a handful of times. Gene names refer to mouse genes. The read comes to an end 4 residues before the CDR3 does, leaving the germline J gene to fill in the end. The rearrangement joins TRBV19 to TRBJ2-1; TRBD2 agrees at 9 bases. The V segment lost 4 bases and the J segment 4 bases; nucleotides outside the gene matches: 6. CDR3 length: 15 residues. Germline V CDR1 and CDR2: FNHDT, SITEND (reference sequence). The CDR3 protein is CASSLGLGRYAEQFF. Incomplete CDR3 DNA: TGTGCCAGCAGTCTCGGACTGGGGAGGTATGCT. Combining the CDR3 with reference TRBV19 and TRBJ2-1 gives the whole variable domain GGIITQTPKFLIGQEGQKLTLKCQQNFNHDTMYWYRQDSGKGLRLIYYSITENDLQKGDLSEGYDASREKKSSFSLTVTSAQKNEMAVFLCASSLGLGRYAEQFFGPGTRLTVL.

Regarding this clone: Genes and germline are mouse. The CDR3 reads CASSAFRGNERLFF. CDR3 DNA, as far as it was read: TGTGCCAGCAGTGCGTTCAGGGGCAACGAA. The genes are TRBV13-1 and TRBJ1-4; TRBD1 might be the D (6 bases). Read sequence stops 4 residues before the CDR3 end, and the germline J gene provides the missing end. Germline loops: CDR1 NSHNY, CDR2 SYGAGN. The V end lost 3 bases, the J end lost 4 bases, and 10 bases lay between the germline ends. The CDR3 covers 14 residues.

This clone turned up a few times. Gene and germline names: mouse. The CDR3 end falls 4 residues outside the read, so it is completed with the germline J gene. The J gene is TRBJ2-7, the V gene TRBV17, with TRBD1 as a possible D gene (6 bases). Between the trimmed V and J ends, which lost 3 bases and 0 bases, there was a span of 6 bases. The CDR3 loop spans 13 amino acids. The germline V gene encodes CDR1 MNHDT and CDR2 YYDKIL. The CDR3 region is CASSRDSSYEQYF. CDR3 bases read: TGTGCTAGCAGTAGGGACAGCTCCTAT.

This clone was seen many times. The listed genes are named as in mouse. Read coverage stops 4 residues before the CDR3 terminus; the germline J gene supplies the remainder. V is TRBV1 and J is TRBJ2-7, with 9 bases matching TRBD1. Germline values: CDR1 NSQYPW, CDR2 LRSPGD (reference sequence). This CDR3 is built from 14 residues. V lost 4 bases to trimming and J lost 3 bases; unmatched junction nucleotides: 4. The CDR3 protein is CTCSVGTGYYEQYF. The covered CDR3 bases are TGCACCTGCAGTGTAGGGACAGGGTACTAT.

This clone showed up many times. Gene names and germline match the mouse. The read terminates 4 residues ahead of where the CDR3 ends, so the germline J gene completes it. The rearrangement uses TRBV13-3 and TRBJ2-7, with 8 bases identical to TRBD2. CDR3 length: 13 amino acids. Per germline, CDR1 NNHDY and CDR2 SYVADS. CDR3 sequence: CASTGGREYEQYF. The CDR3 bases that were read are TGTGCCAGCACGGGGGGGCGCGAATAT.

In its sample, this clone was seen many times. The listed genes are named as in mouse. The CDR3 extends 4 residues past the end of the read, so its final part is completed from the germline J gene. The chain joins TRBV19 to TRBJ2-1, with TRBD1 identical over 9 bases. V lost 1 base, J lost 4 bases, and 3 bases stayed unmatched. The CDR3 consists of 15 residues. CDR1 FNHDT and CDR2 SITEND come from the germline V gene (reference sequence). The part of the CDR3 DNA that was read is TGTGCCAGCAGTATAACGGGACAGGGTTATGCT. As protein: CASSITGQGYA. The whole CDR3 region reads CASSITGQGYAEQFF. Together with reference TRBV19 and TRBJ2-1, the CDR3 gives the full variable domain: GGIITQTPKFLIGQEGQKLTLKCQQNFNHDTMYWYRQDSGKGLRLIYYSITENDLQKGDLSEGYDASREKKSSFSLTVTSAQKNEMAVFLCASSITGQGYAEQFFGPGTRLTVL.

This clone has just a few counts. The genes are named according to mouse. This chain's CDR3 is CASSEDRGEDTQYF. CDR3 DNA, as far as it was read: TGTGCAAGCAGCGAGGACAGGGGTGAAGAC. This chain uses TRBV16 with TRBJ2-5; the match to TRBD1 covers 9 bases. The read terminates 4 residues before the CDR3 end, so the remaining end is supplied by the germline J gene. Per germline, CDR1 SGHSA and CDR2 FRNQAP. This CDR3 spans 14 amino acids.

Ten or more counts support this clone. Genes and germline come from the mouse. The read gets to within 4 residues of the CDR3 end, and the germline J gene fills in the rest. The rearrangement uses TRBV16 and TRBJ2-1; TRBD2 matches at 11 bases. Per germline, CDR1 SGHSA and CDR2 FRNQAP. The CDR3 sequence is 13 residues long. The part of the CDR3 DNA that was read is TGTGCAAGCAGCTGGGACTGGGGGGCT. It codes for CASSWDWGA. In full, the CDR3 reads CASSWDWGAEQFF.

This clone has only a few counts. Genes and germline are mouse. The read ends 4 residues shy of where the CDR3 ends; the end is completed using the germline J gene. The genes are TRBV20 and TRBJ1-2; D gene ambiguous. V was trimmed by 2 bases and J by 1 base, leaving 2 bases between them. The CDR3 has 11 residues. Germline CDR1 is GFQATS and CDR2 is STVNSAI. CDR3 amino acids: CGARQNSDYTF. CDR3 DNA, as far as it was read: TGTGGTGCTAGGCAAAACTCC.

This clone was recorded many times. The gene names here belong to mouse. The observed sequence ends 4 residues before the CDR3 terminus, with the missing tail filled in from the germline J gene. V gene TRBV15 combines with J gene TRBJ1-2, with TRBD1 identical over 8 bases. Trimming cost V 5 bases and J 3 bases; bases outside gene matches: 8. The V gene's germline CDR1 is SGHND and CDR2 FRSKSL. The CDR3 extends over 15 amino acids. The sequenced part of the CDR3 DNA is TGTGCCAGCAGTAGCTGGACAGGGAGAGACTCC. This codes for CASSSWTGRDS. The complete CDR3 protein is CASSSWTGRDSDYTF. The complete variable domain, with remaining parts taken from reference TRBV15 and TRBJ1-2, reads DAGVTQTPRHEVAEKGQTIILKCEPVSGHNDLFWYRQTKIQGLELLSYFRSKSLMEDGGAFKDRFKAEMLNSSFSTLKIQPTEPKDSAVYLCASSSWTGRDSDYTFGSGTRLLVI.

This clone was counted many times. Germline and genes here are mouse. The CDR3 is cut off 4 residues early in the read; its end comes from the germline J gene. The V call is TRBV13-3, the J call TRBJ2-7; a weak D match, TRBD2 (6 bases). Per germline, CDR1 NNHDY and CDR2 SYVADS. CDR3 length: 13 residues. Partial CDR3 DNA: TGTGCCAGCAGTGATCTGGGGTCTTAT. Its translation is CASSDLGSY. The full CDR3 protein reads CASSDLGSYEQYF.

Comments on this clone: Mouse germline and gene names are used. The read ends 4 residues early relative to the CDR3; the germline J gene fills the gap. The V and J genes are TRBV17 and TRBJ2-7, with D unresolved. The CDR3 runs 14 residues. Deletions cut 1 base from V and 0 bases from J, with 7 bases between. Germline V gene data show CDR1 as MNHDT and CDR2 as YYDKIL. The CDR3 protein is CASSRAPPSYEQYF. CDR3 DNA, as far as it was read: TGTGCTAGCAGTAGAGCCCCTCCCTCCTAT.

A remark on this clone: The gene names here belong to mouse. The read gets to within 4 residues of the CDR3 end, and the germline J gene fills in the rest. V and J are TRBV13-3 and TRBJ2-5, with 7 bases lining up with TRBD1. In germline, CDR1 is NNHDY, CDR2 SYVADS. The CDR3 extends over 14 amino acids. Trimming cost V 3 bases and J 1 base; bases outside gene matches: 2. This CDR3 reads CASSVTGDQDTQYF. CDR3 DNA (partial): TGTGCCAGCAGTGTTACAGGGGACCAAGAC.

This clone was counted only a few times. The gene names here belong to mouse. From the germline J gene comes the end of the CDR3, since the read stops 4 residues before it. The V and J genes are TRBV13-2 and TRBJ2-5; 14 bases are shared with TRBD2. Germline assignment: CDR1 NNHNN and CDR2 SYGAGS (reference sequence). This CDR3 spans 16 amino acids. The CDR3: CASGEGLGGRGDTQYF. The CDR3 bases that were read are TGTGCCAGCGGTGAGGGACTGGGGGGGCGCGGTGAC.

This clone has more than one count but fewer than ten. The gene names here belong to mouse. Coverage ceases 4 residues before the CDR3 finishes, and the germline J gene fills in the end. The V gene is TRBV29, the J gene TRBJ1-4; 7 bases match TRBD1. Germline V gives CDR1 MSHET, CDR2 SYDVDS. J gave up 3 bases and V 5 bases, and 0 bases lay outside the gene matches. The CDR3 consists of 13 residues. CDR3 DNA, as far as it was read: TGTGCTAGCAGTCAGGGGGCCAACGAA. Translating gives CASSQGANE. The CDR3, in full, reads CASSQGANERLFF.

The table lists this clone with many counts. Germline and genes here are mouse. The sequenced fragment ends 4 residues before the CDR3 boundary, so the rest is inferred from the germline J gene. The chain is built from TRBV13-3 and TRBJ2-7; D unresolved. The germline V gene has CDR1 NNHDY and CDR2 SYVADS. CDR3 length: 13 amino acids. Partial CDR3 DNA: TGTGCCAGCAGTGATGATCACAGATAT. This translates into CASSDDHRY. The CDR3, in full, reads CASSDDHRYEQYF.

The sample holds a few counts of this clone. The gene names given are mouse names. The read is 4 residues too short to cover the CDR3 end, so that end is filled in from the germline J gene. The genes are TRBV1 and TRBJ2-5; 7 bases map to TRBD2. This CDR3 is 13 amino acids long. Germline CDR1 reads NSQYPW; CDR2 reads LRSPGD (reference sequence). Partial CDR3 DNA: TGCACCTGCAGTGCAGACTGGGGGGAC. This gives the protein CTCSADWGD. The complete CDR3 protein is CTCSADWGDTQYF.